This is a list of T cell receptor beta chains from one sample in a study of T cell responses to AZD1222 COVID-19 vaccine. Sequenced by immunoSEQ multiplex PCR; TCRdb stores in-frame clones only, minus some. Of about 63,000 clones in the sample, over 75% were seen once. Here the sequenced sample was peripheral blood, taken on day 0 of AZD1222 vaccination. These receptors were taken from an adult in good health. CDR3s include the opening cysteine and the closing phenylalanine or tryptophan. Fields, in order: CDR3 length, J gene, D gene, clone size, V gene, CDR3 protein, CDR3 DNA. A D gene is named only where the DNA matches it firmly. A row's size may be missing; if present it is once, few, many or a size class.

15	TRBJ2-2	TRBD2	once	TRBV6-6	CASRDGTSDTGELFF	TGTGCCAGCCGGGACGGGACTAGTGACACCGGGGAGCTGTTTTTT
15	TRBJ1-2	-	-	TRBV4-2	CASSQVLDGFYGYTF	TGTGCCAGCAGCCAAGTCTTGGACGGATTCTATGGCTACACCTTC
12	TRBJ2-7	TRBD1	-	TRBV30	CAWSTTGGEQYF	TGTGCCTGGAGTACTACAGGGGGCGAGCAGTACTTC
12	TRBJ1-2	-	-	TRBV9	CASSVVGGHSTF	TGTGCCAGCAGCGTAGTGGGGGGGCACTCCACCTTC
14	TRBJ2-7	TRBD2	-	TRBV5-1	CASSLDPQRGERYF	TGCGCCAGCAGCTTGGATCCCCAGCGGGGCGAGCGGTACTTC
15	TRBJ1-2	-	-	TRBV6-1	CASSEVGQGRYGYTF	TGTGCCAGCAGTGAAGTAGGGCAGGGACGCTATGGCTACACCTTC
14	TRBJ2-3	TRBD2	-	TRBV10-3	CAVRTSAVVGTQYF	TGTGCCGTACGAACTAGCGCCGTCGTCGGTACGCAGTATTTT
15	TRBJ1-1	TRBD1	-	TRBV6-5	CASSPLTGANTEAFF	TGTGCCAGCAGTCCTCTGACAGGGGCGAACACTGAAGCTTTCTTT
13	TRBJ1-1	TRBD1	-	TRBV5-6	CASIRQGNTEAFF	TGTGCCAGCATCAGACAGGGGAACACTGAAGCTTTCTTT
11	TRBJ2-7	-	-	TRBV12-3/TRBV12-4	CASGETRQQYF	TGTGCCAGCGGGGAGACTCGGCAGCAGTACTTC
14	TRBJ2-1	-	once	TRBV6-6	CASSYSTQGNEQFF	TGTGCCAGCAGTTACTCCACCCAGGGCAATGAGCAGTTCTTC
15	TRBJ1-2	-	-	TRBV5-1	CASSLEGDSNYGYTF	TGCGCCAGCAGCTTGGAGGGGGATTCTAACTATGGCTACACCTTC
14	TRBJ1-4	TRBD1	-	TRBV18	CASSLGTAPEKLFF	TGTGCCAGCTCACTTGGGACAGCGCCCGAAAAACTGTTTTTT
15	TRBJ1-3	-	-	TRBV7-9	CASSGVEVVGNTIYF	TGTGCCAGCAGCGGGGTGGAGGTAGTCGGAAACACCATATATTTT